This passage covers 27 T cell receptor beta chains from one sample sequenced in a study of CD4 T cells in relation to SARS-CoV-2 and coronaviruses (dated by TCRdb to 2020 to 2023). CD4+ T cells from unexposed donors were collected before the COVID-19 pandemic (2011-2018). The library was produced with the immunoSEQ multiplex PCR assay. TCRdb took over this immuneACCESS table, retaining in-frame rearrangements with V and J assigned. Such tables are incomplete; in checked studies, under half of the missing clones stem from an unresolved V gene, and the remainder is unexplained. The sample table holds just under 65,000 clones, of which 85% to 95% were seen once. The ten largest clonotypes hold over 0.11% of the sample. The material sequenced was naive CD4+ T cells from PBMCs. The cell subset or site label, as the study defines it: naive CD4+ T cells isolated by negative enrichment. All receptors derive from a human donor in good health.

This clone was found once. V is TRBV19 and J is TRBJ1-5; weak D call: TRBD1 (5 bases). Germline CDR1 and CDR2: LNHDA and SQIVND (reference sequence). Trimming removed 6 bases from V and 0 bases from J, with 12 bases in between. This CDR3 spans 15 amino acids. The CDR3 nucleotides read TGTGCCAGTAGACTGGACGGACATAGCAATCAGCCCCAGCATTTT. Its protein product is CASRLDGHSNQPQHF.

This sequence joins TRBV5-1 and TRBJ2-5; TRBD1 might be the D (6 bases). Trimming took off 2 bases at V and 4 bases at J, with 12 bases between the two ends. Germline CDR1 is SGHRS and CDR2 is YFSETQ. The CDR3 has 14 amino acids. The CDR3 sequence: CASSFALGGETQYF. The DNA for the CDR3 is TGCGCCAGCAGCTTTGCGTTAGGGGGAGAGACCCAGTACTTC.

This rearrangement joins TRBV27 to TRBJ1-4, with 9 bases that match TRBD1. From germline, CDR1 is MNHEY and CDR2 SMNVEV (reference sequence). With 4 bases clipped from V and 5 bases from J, the junction kept 8 bases outside the gene matches. This CDR3 comprises 16 residues. The CDR3 sequence: CASSSGSGTGNEKLFF. The DNA of the CDR3 is TGTGCCAGCAGTTCCGGGTCCGGGACAGGGAATGAAAAACTGTTTTTT.

The rearrangement uses TRBV5-6 and TRBJ2-5; no clear D. The CDR3 runs 13 residues. Trimming removed 6 bases at V and 4 bases at J, with 13 bases between. The germline CDR1 and CDR2 sequences are SGHDT and YYEEEE. The CDR3 is CASKLYEGETQYF. CDR3 coding DNA: TGTGCCAGCAAATTGTATGAAGGAGAGACCCAGTACTTC.

This clone was seen only once. V and J are TRBV7-8 and TRBJ1-6; 8 bases align to TRBD1. Germline V CDR1 and CDR2: SGHVS, FQNEAQ. Unmatched junction bases numbered 4, after V lost 5 bases and J lost 7 bases. The CDR3 spans 14 residues. CDR3 bases: TGTGCCAGCAGCCCCGACAGGGGCAATTCACCCCTCCACTTT. This sequence encodes CASSPDRGNSPLHF.

The chain uses TRBV28 and TRBJ2-3; perhaps TRBD2 as D (6 bases). CDR3 length: 16 amino acids. V lost 6 bases to trimming and J lost 8 bases, with 24 bases between them. Germline V gives CDR1 MDHEN, CDR2 SYDVKM. CDR3 sequence (DNA): TGTGCCAGCAGCAAGATGTCGACTAGTGGAATCGCTACGCAGTATTTT. Its protein product is CASSKMSTSGIATQYF.

The chain carries TRBV19 and TRBJ2-7; unclear D gene. The CDR3 has 15 amino acids. Trimming removed 7 bases from V and 1 base from J, with 17 bases in between. In germline, CDR1 is LNHDA, CDR2 SQIVND (reference sequence). The DNA for the CDR3 is TGTGCCAGTACCCCACGACTCTGGAAGTCCTACGAGCAGTACTTC. This encodes CASTPRLWKSYEQYF.

The rearrangement joins TRBV11-2 to TRBJ1-2; the match to TRBD1 covers 7 bases. Germline CDR1 SGHAT, CDR2 FQNNGV. V lost 3 bases and J lost 8; bases outside the gene matches: 6. This CDR3 has 13 amino acids. The CDR3 DNA is TGTGCCAGCAGCTTCGGGACAGAGGGAGGCTACACCTTC. Amino acids: CASSFGTEGGYTF.

The chain recombines TRBV5-4 with TRBJ1-1; D is undetermined. Trimming took off 2 bases at V and 7 bases at J, with 15 bases between the two ends. Looked up from germline, CDR1 is SGHNT and CDR2 is YYREEE (reference sequence). This CDR3 comprises 14 residues. In DNA, the CDR3 is TGTGCCAGCAGCTTAGCGGACGAGTTGAGTGAAGCTTTCTTT. Translated: CASSLADELSEAFF.

This chain uses TRBV5-1 with TRBJ2-1; 8 nucleotides agree with TRBD1. The CDR3 contains 14 residues. Germline assignment: CDR1 SGHRS and CDR2 YFSETQ. Unmatched junction bases numbered 7, after V lost 2 bases and J lost 9 bases. The chain's CDR3 is CASSLDRGIGEQFF. DNA for the CDR3: TGCGCCAGCAGCTTAGACAGGGGTATAGGTGAGCAGTTCTTC.

V and J are TRBV7-9 and TRBJ2-7; the match to TRBD1 covers 8 bases. V gave up 8 bases and J gave up 6 bases; unmatched junction bases: 12. The length of the CDR3 is 14 residues. Germline values: CDR1 SEHNR, CDR2 FQNEAQ (reference sequence). The CDR3 nucleotides are TGTGCCAGCGAAAGGGAACAGGGGGTATTCGAGCAGTACTTC. Its protein product is CASEREQGVFEQYF. Full variable domain (rest looked up from reference TRBV7-9 and TRBJ2-7): DTGVSQNPRHKITKRGQNVTFRCDPISEHNRLYWYRQTLGQGPEFLTYFQNEAQLEKSRLLSDRFSAERPKGSFSTLEIQRTEQGDSAMYLCASEREQGVFEQYFGPGTRLTVT.

This clone was seen once. This rearrangement joins TRBV28 to TRBJ2-7; TRBD2 is a possible D gene (6 bases). CDR3 length: 13 residues. Germline-derived CDR1 and CDR2 are MDHEN and SYDVKM. V was trimmed by 5 bases and J by 5 bases, leaving 13 bases between them. CDR3: CASSPPGLNEQYF. The CDR3 DNA sequence: TGTGCCAGCAGTCCCCCGGGACTGAACGAGCAGTACTTC. The whole variable domain, remainder taken from reference TRBV28 and TRBJ2-7, is DVKVTQSSRYLVKRTGEKVFLECVQDMDHENMFWYRQDPGLGLRLIYFSYDVKMKEKGDIPEGYSVSREKKERFSLILESASTNQTSMYLCASSPPGLNEQYFGPGTRLTVT.

V is TRBV20-1 and J is TRBJ1-1; no reliable D call. CDR3 length: 10 residues. Germline V gene lookup returns CDR1 DFQATT and CDR2 SNEGSKA (reference sequence). Trimming took off 7 bases at V and 3 bases at J, with 6 bases between the two ends. As DNA, the CDR3 is TGCAGTGGCCGATACACTGAAGCTTTCTTT. It encodes CSGRYTEAFF.

The chain uses TRBV11-2 and TRBJ2-2, with D possibly called TRBD1 or TRBD2 (6 bases each). The germline V gene encodes CDR1 SGHAT and CDR2 FQNNGV. Trimming stripped 7 bases from V and 2 bases from J, with 14 bases between. The CDR3 sequence is 15 residues long. CDR3 amino acids: CASTNWGANTGELFF. CDR3 sequence (DNA): TGTGCCAGCACCAACTGGGGGGCTAACACCGGGGAGCTGTTTTTT.

V usage is TRBV9 and J usage is TRBJ1-2; D is perhaps TRBD1 (5 bases). Trimming took off 2 bases at V and 0 bases at J, with 11 bases between the two ends. Germline CDR1 reads SGDLS; CDR2 reads YYNGEE. This CDR3 is built from 15 residues. CDR3 sequence (DNA): TGTGCCAGCAGCGTGGGGACTGCAGCTAACTATGGCTACACCTTC. Translated: CASSVGTAANYGYTF.

The rearrangement joins TRBV28 to TRBJ1-5; D is uncertain. CDR3 length: 12 residues. Germline loops: CDR1 MDHEN, CDR2 SYDVKM. CDR3 in amino acids: CAAMVSNQPQHF. The CDR3 DNA follows: TGTGCTGCCATGGTGAGCAATCAGCCCCAGCATTTT.

The chain has TRBV3-1 (or the pseudogene TRBV3-2) and TRBJ2-7, with TRBD2 identical over 9 bases. The ends lost 2 bases at V and 3 bases at J; junction bases unmatched: 5. Germline-derived CDR1 and CDR2 are LGHDT and YNNKEL (reference sequence). This CDR3 has 15 amino acids. The CDR3 reads CASSQPLAGHYEQYF. The CDR3 DNA sequence: TGTGCCAGCAGCCAACCCCTAGCGGGACACTACGAGCAGTACTTC.

This chain links TRBV6-5 with TRBJ2-1; 8 bases map to TRBD2. V was pared by 4 bases and J by 7 bases, with 9 bases of the junction left unmatched. This CDR3 has 15 residues. Germline lookup yields CDR1 MNHEY and CDR2 SVGAGI. The CDR3 sequence: CASSSPSGGRNEQFF. In DNA form, the CDR3 reads TGTGCCAGCAGTTCCCCATCGGGGGGGCGGAATGAGCAGTTCTTC.

A few counts support this clone. This sequence joins TRBV28 and TRBJ2-5; weak D call: TRBD2 (5 bases). CDR3 length: 13 amino acids. The germline V gene has CDR1 MDHEN and CDR2 SYDVKM. V lost 2 bases and J lost 3, with 7 bases in between. CDR3: CASSLGREETQYF. In DNA, the CDR3 is TGTGCCAGCAGTTTAGGGCGGGAAGAGACCCAGTACTTC.

The chain is built from TRBV3-1 (or the pseudogene TRBV3-2) and TRBJ2-1; 7 bases are shared with TRBD2. CDR3 size: 15 residues. Per germline, CDR1 LGHDT and CDR2 YNNKEL (reference sequence). V was clipped by 5 bases and J by 8 bases; unmatched bases: 12. The DNA for the CDR3 is TGTGCCAGCAGCGCCCGGAGTGGACTAGTCGATGAGCAGTTCTTC. It translates to CASSARSGLVDEQFF.

This sequence joins TRBV18 and TRBJ1-4; D possibly corresponds to TRBD1 (5 bases). Trimming took off 2 bases at V and 7 bases at J, with 8 bases between the two ends. The CDR3 loop spans 13 amino acids. Germline values: CDR1 KGHSH, CDR2 LQKENI. The CDR3 sequence is CASSPGAGEKLFF. The CDR3 DNA reads as TGTGCCAGCTCACCAGGGGCCGGTGAAAAACTGTTTTTT.

V usage is TRBV5-1 and J usage is TRBJ2-2; TRBD2 might be the D (6 bases). Trimming took 1 base from V and 5 from J, leaving 12 bases between them. The CDR3 runs to 15 residues. Germline CDR1 reads SGHRS; CDR2 reads YFSETQ. The chain's CDR3 is CASSLSGGRTGELFF. The CDR3 DNA follows: TGCGCCAGCAGCTTGTCCGGGGGTCGAACCGGGGAGCTGTTTTTT.

The chain links TRBV7-9 to TRBJ1-5; no firm D call. Trimming removed 1 base at V and 2 bases at J, with 12 bases between. This CDR3 comprises 16 residues. The germline CDR1 and CDR2 sequences are SEHNR and FQNEAQ (reference sequence). CDR3 sequence: CASSLVSGRGNQPQHF. CDR3 sequence (DNA): TGTGCCAGCAGCTTAGTATCGGGTAGGGGCAATCAGCCCCAGCATTTT.

V and J are TRBV7-9 and TRBJ2-2; D unclear. This CDR3 has 12 amino acids. Trimming stripped 5 bases from V and 5 bases from J, with 6 bases between. From germline, CDR1 is SEHNR and CDR2 FQNEAQ (reference sequence). CDR3 amino acids: CASSTETGELFF. CDR3 DNA sequence: TGTGCCAGCAGCACCGAAACCGGGGAGCTGTTTTTT.

The chain is built from TRBV18 and TRBJ2-3, with D tentatively TRBD2 (5 bases). CDR3 length: 15 residues. Germline V gives CDR1 KGHSH, CDR2 LQKENI. The V and J ends lost 1 base and 2 bases respectively, with 10 bases between them. The CDR3 sequence: CASSPQSGLTDTQYF. In DNA form, the CDR3 reads TGTGCCAGCTCACCACAATCCGGACTCACAGATACGCAGTATTTT.

The rearrangement uses TRBV4-1 and TRBJ2-7; 9 bases map to TRBD2. The CDR3 is made up of 14 amino acids. CDR1 MGHRA and CDR2 YSYEKL come from the germline V gene. Trimming at V came to 6 bases and at J to 1 base, leaving 4 bases not matched to a gene. CDR3 in DNA: TGCGCCAGCAGGGGGACTAGCCTGTCCTACGAGCAGTACTTC. The encoded protein is CASRGTSLSYEQYF.

J is TRBJ2-4 and V is TRBV7-2; TRBD1 matches 7 bases. V dropped 5 bases and J dropped 7; count of bases not matched to a gene: 17. Germline V gene data show CDR1 as SGHTA and CDR2 as FQGNSA. The CDR3 length is 17 residues. The CDR3 coding sequence is TGTGCCAGCAGCCCCCGGGACAGTCCCCTAAAGGTCAACATTCAGTACTTC. Translating it yields CASSPRDSPLKVNIQYF.